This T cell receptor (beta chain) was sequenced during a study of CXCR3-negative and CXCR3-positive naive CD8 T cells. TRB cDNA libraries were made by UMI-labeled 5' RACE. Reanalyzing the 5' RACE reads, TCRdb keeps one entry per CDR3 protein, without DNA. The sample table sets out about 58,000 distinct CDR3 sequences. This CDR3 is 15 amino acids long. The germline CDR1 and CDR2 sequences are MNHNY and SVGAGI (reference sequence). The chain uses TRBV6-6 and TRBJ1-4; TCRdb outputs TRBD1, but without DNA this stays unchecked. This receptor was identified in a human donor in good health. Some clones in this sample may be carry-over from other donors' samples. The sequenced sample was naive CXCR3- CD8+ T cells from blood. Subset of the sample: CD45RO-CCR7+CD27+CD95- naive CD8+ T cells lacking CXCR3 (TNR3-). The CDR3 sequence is CASRETGSTNEKLFF.